A single TCR beta chain is shown here with its context. Its antigen is unidentified. The data are from a study of CD8 T cells in ankylosing spondylitis. Study-wide results and limits: Relatively scarce in peripheral blood, disease-linked clones were CD8+. Seemingly characteristic of ankylosing spondylitis blood was a TCR beta motif consisting of about 8 highly homologous variants. Reportedly, disease-linked clones are significantly enriched in ankylosing spondylitis patients' matched synovial fluid.

Germline CDR1 SQVTM, CDR2 ANQGSEA. V shed 3 bases, J shed 2 bases, and the junction held 5 bases outside the gene matches. CDR3 length: 15 amino acids. Libraries for TCR beta were made by quantitative 5'-RACE with molecular barcodes. From the 5' RACE reads, TCRdb called clonotypes with MiXCR, one entry per CDR3 protein. The data show roughly 190,000 distinct CDR3 sequences, about 13% seen once. The sequencing input was blood, either unsorted or a sorted T cell fraction (not recorded which). The gene calls are TRBV29-1 and TRBJ1-1, with 11 bases that match TRBD1. This clonotype was obtained from a male donor with ankylosing spondylitis or in good health (not recorded which). The CDR3 is CSVDPGTGGNTEAFF. CDR3 in DNA: TGCAGCGTTGATCCGGGGACAGGGGGAAACACTGAAGCTTTCTTT. The full variable domain, rest sourced from reference TRBV29-1 and TRBJ1-1, is SAVISQKPSRDICQRGTSLTIQCQVDSQVTMMFWYRQQPGQSLTLIATANQGSEATYESGFVIDKFPISRPNLTFSTLTVSNMSPEDSSIYLCSVDPGTGGNTEAFFGQGTRLTVV.